Below are 22 T cell receptor beta chains sequenced from a single sample in a study of T cells after yellow fever vaccination. MiXCR was run by TCRdb on the 5' RACE reads, yielding one entry per CDR3 protein. The sample lists about 170,000 distinct CDR3 sequences; approximately 10% were seen once. The sample in question was CD8+ T cells sorted from PBMCs, obtained 15 days after the yellow fever booster vaccination. These receptors were obtained from a man aged 18 to 30 who received the YFV17D yellow fever vaccine.

This clonotype turned up a few times. The CDR3 loop is CASSSRDKGNTIYF. In DNA, the CDR3 is TGCGCCAGCAGCTCACGGGACAAGGGAAACACCATATATTTT. The V gene is TRBV5-1, the J gene TRBJ1-3; D is possibly TRBD1 (6 bases). Germline lookup yields CDR1 SGHRS and CDR2 YFSETQ. The CDR3 spans 14 residues. V shed 3 bases and J shed 4 bases, with 11 bases lying between them.

This clonotype showed up many times. The chain combines TRBV4-1 with TRBJ2-7; D unresolved. CDR1 is MGHRA and CDR2 is YSYEKL in the germline V gene. V shed 0 bases and J shed 1 base, with 7 bases lying between them. This CDR3 contains 14 residues. CDR3: CASSQDRSSYEQYF. The CDR3 nucleotides read TGCGCCAGCAGCCAAGACAGGTCATCCTACGAGCAGTACTTC.

The chain employs TRBV18 and TRBJ2-1, with 9 nucleotides matching TRBD2. The junction had 8 bases not matched to a gene; V was cut back by 4 bases and J by 7 bases. Germline V CDR1 and CDR2: KGHSH, LQKENI. The CDR3 is 15 amino acids. CDR3 protein: CASSRLAEGLNEQFF. In nucleotides, the CDR3 is TGTGCCAGCTCACGACTAGCGGAGGGACTGAATGAGCAGTTCTTC.

V is TRBV29-1 and J is TRBJ2-3; TRBD2 agrees at 7 bases. This CDR3 is built from 14 residues. Germline V gene sequence: CDR1 SQVTM, CDR2 ANQGSEA. V gave up 4 bases and J gave up 2 bases; unmatched junction bases: 6. CDR3 in amino acids: CSVGASGYTDTQYF. The DNA of the CDR3 is TGCAGCGTTGGGGCTAGCGGTTACACAGATACGCAGTATTTT.

The chain is built from TRBV7-2 and TRBJ1-3; TRBD1 agrees at 7 bases. The germline V gene has CDR1 SGHTA and CDR2 FQGNSA. V trimming: 4 bases; J trimming: 4 bases; junction bases outside the gene matches: 10. There are 16 residues in the CDR3. CDR3 coding DNA: TGTGCCAGCAGCTCCCCCACAGGGGAAGGAGGAAACACCATATATTTT. Translated: CASSSPTGEGGNTIYF.

This clonotype was seen a handful of times. The rearrangement uses TRBV15 and TRBJ2-7; TRBD2 is a possible D gene (6 bases). Trimming removed 1 base from V and 3 bases from J, with 10 bases in between. The CDR3 is 14 residues long. Germline V gene lookup returns CDR1 LNHNV and CDR2 YYDKDF (reference sequence). CDR3 protein: CATSRGRDGYEQYF. CDR3 DNA sequence: TGTGCCACCAGCAGAGGGAGGGACGGCTACGAGCAGTACTTC.

The CDR3: CASSLGTGETQYF. CDR3 coding DNA: TGTGCCAGCAGCCTCGGGACGGGGGAGACCCAGTACTTC. This chain links TRBV7-6 with TRBJ2-5; D tentatively fits TRBD1 or TRBD2 (5 bases each). The CDR3 runs 13 residues. The V end lost 5 bases, the J end lost 5 bases, and 12 bases lay between the germline ends. CDR1 and CDR2 (germline): SGHVS, FNYEAQ.

This clonotype has more than one count but fewer than ten. The chain employs TRBV6-5 and TRBJ2-5, with D unresolved. Germline V lookup: CDR1 MNHEY, CDR2 SVGAGI. This CDR3 has 13 residues. Trimming cost V 2 bases and J 2 bases, with 6 bases left between them. As DNA, the CDR3 is TGTGCCAGCAGTTACGGAGCGCAAGAGACCCAGTACTTC. It translates to CASSYGAQETQYF.

The rearrangement links TRBV20-1 to TRBJ2-5; 12 bases map to TRBD2. CDR1 DFQATT and CDR2 SNEGSKA come from the germline V gene (reference sequence). This CDR3 spans 16 amino acids. Trimming removed 0 bases from V and 4 bases from J; junction bases left unmatched: 6. This CDR3 reads CSARDFLAGGPETQYF. CDR3 sequence (DNA): TGCAGTGCTAGAGATTTCCTAGCGGGGGGGCCAGAGACCCAGTACTTC.

The genes are TRBV12-3 or TRBV12-4 and TRBJ2-2, with 8 bases lining up with TRBD1. V shed 5 bases and J 5 bases; nucleotides not matched to a gene: 7. The CDR3 has 15 amino acids. This chain's CDR3 is CASSHDRGGTGELFF. The CDR3 DNA sequence: TGTGCCAGCAGTCACGACAGGGGCGGGACCGGGGAGCTGTTTTTT.

This clonotype was detected many times. This sequence joins TRBV10-2 and TRBJ2-1; D unclear. CDR3 length equals 12 residues. The V gene's germline CDR1 is WSHSY and CDR2 SAAADI. V was shortened by 2 bases and J by 8 bases, with 7 bases between the two germline ends. CDR3 DNA: TGCGCCAGCAGTGAGGCCAACCATGAGCAGTTCTTC. Its translation: CASSEANHEQFF.

This clonotype was seen a handful of times. The rearrangement joins TRBV5-1 to TRBJ2-1; a weak D match, TRBD1 (5 bases). From germline, CDR1 is SGHRS and CDR2 YFSETQ. The ends were cut back, 2 bases at V and 4 bases at J, with 16 bases in the middle. The CDR3 is made up of 16 amino acids. The CDR3 sequence: CASSLWTLYFYNEQFF. The CDR3 DNA follows: TGCGCCAGCAGCTTATGGACATTATATTTTTACAATGAGCAGTTCTTC.

This clonotype was found a few times. The V gene is TRBV4-1, the J gene TRBJ2-2, with 13 bases matching TRBD2. Trimming at V came to 1 base and at J to 7 bases, leaving 6 bases not matched to a gene. The CDR3 spans 17 residues. The germline V gene encodes CDR1 MGHRA and CDR2 YSYEKL. The CDR3 here is CASSQGLAGGTGGELFF. The CDR3 nucleotides read TGCGCCAGCAGCCAAGGACTAGCGGGGGGAACGGGCGGGGAGCTGTTTTTT.

The gene calls are TRBV6-5 and TRBJ1-2; possible D gene TRBD1, 5 bases. Germline V gives CDR1 MNHEY, CDR2 SVGAGI. CDR3 length equals 15 residues. V was shortened by 2 bases and J by 9 bases, with 19 bases between the two germline ends. CDR3 nucleotides: TGTGCCAGCAGTTACCTCCCCGCTGGGGGGTATAGCTACACCTTC. The encoded protein is CASSYLPAGGYSYTF.

CDR3 protein: CAISDSHGSYEQYF. In DNA, the CDR3 is TGTGCCATCAGTGATTCGCACGGCTCCTACGAGCAGTACTTC. The chain combines TRBV10-3 with TRBJ2-7; D is unresolved. Germline V gene lookup returns CDR1 ENHRY and CDR2 SYGVKD. Trimming left V 3 bases short and J 0 bases short, with 9 bases between. This CDR3 comprises 14 residues.

This clonotype was observed a handful of times. The chain recombines TRBV7-9 with TRBJ2-5; TRBD2 aligns across 12 bases. Germline loops: CDR1 SEHNR, CDR2 FQNEAQ (reference sequence). The CDR3 is made up of 17 amino acids. V shed 6 bases and J 5 bases; nucleotides not matched to a gene: 13. For the CDR3, the DNA is TGTGCCAGCAGTCCGAACCTAGCGGGGGGGCCCCCGGAGACCCAGTACTTC. Residues: CASSPNLAGGPPETQYF.

There are a few counts of this clonotype. J is TRBJ2-1 and V is TRBV4-3, with a possible D match to TRBD2 (6 bases). The germline gives CDR1 LGHNA, CDR2 YSLEER. The CDR3 loop spans 21 amino acids. Trimming took 2 bases from V and 4 from J, leaving 30 bases between them. Here the CDR3 DNA reads TGCGCCAGCAGCCAACGTCTGGCAACCGTCACGGAGGGGCCAAGGTACAATGAGCAGTTCTTC. This codes for CASSQRLATVTEGPRYNEQFF.

This clonotype was observed at least ten times. The chain uses TRBV7-3 and TRBJ2-7, with D perhaps matching TRBD1 (5 bases). This CDR3 comprises 16 residues. V shed 4 bases and J shed 5 bases, with 21 bases lying between them. Germline CDR1 SGHTA, CDR2 FQGTGA. The CDR3: CASSSSYSPSTDEQYF. For the CDR3, the DNA is TGTGCCAGCAGCTCCTCCTACTCCCCCTCGACAGACGAGCAGTACTTC.

Many counts were recorded for this clonotype. This chain uses TRBV6-5 with TRBJ1-5, with no clear D. This CDR3 has 15 residues. Germline loops: CDR1 MNHEY, CDR2 SVGAGI. V dropped 7 bases and J dropped 0 bases, with 13 bases sitting between them. The CDR3 loop reads CASKETDYSNQPQHF. CDR3 sequence (DNA): TGTGCCAGCAAAGAGACGGACTATAGCAATCAGCCCCAGCATTTT.

The rearrangement joins TRBV15 to TRBJ2-7, with a weak D call TRBD2 (5 bases). This CDR3 is built from 11 residues. V was cut by 5 bases and J by 10 bases, with 12 bases left in between. Germline V lookup: CDR1 LNHNV, CDR2 YYDKDF (reference sequence). The CDR3 coding sequence is TGTGCCACCAGCCCCCCGGAGGACCAGTACGTC. Translating it yields CATSPPEDQYV.

This clonotype occurred a few times. The chain combines TRBV27 with TRBJ1-1; a weak D match, TRBD1 (6 bases). V lost 8 bases and J 4 bases, leaving 14 bases between the germline ends. Germline lookup yields CDR1 MNHEY and CDR2 SMNVEV (reference sequence). The CDR3 is 13 residues long. Written as DNA, the CDR3 is TGTGCCAGCCGACCACAGGGCGGCACTGAAGCTTTCTTT. It translates to CASRPQGGTEAFF.

The chain employs TRBV19 and TRBJ2-2; 8 positions agree with TRBD2. J gave up 4 bases and V 10 bases, and 2 bases lay outside the gene matches. This CDR3 is 12 amino acids long. Germline CDR1 LNHDA, CDR2 SQIVND (reference sequence). The CDR3 region is CATGGGTGELFF. For the CDR3, the DNA is TGTGCCACCGGGGGGGGCACCGGGGAGCTGTTTTTT.